Below, 32 T cell receptor beta chains from the same sample are listed, as sequenced in a study of tumor-infiltrating lymphocytes in primary liver carcinoma (dated by TCRdb to 2017 to 2019). Total RNA and DNA were co-extracted from about 19-30 mg of bulk tissue with the AllPrep DNA/RNA mini kit, without cell sorting. Sequencing was performed on an Illumina HiSeq 2500. A constant-region primer and ProtoScript II reverse transcriptase were used to reverse-transcribe TCRbeta-specific cDNA from roughly 500 ng total RNA. Construction of the TCRbeta libraries relied on three nested rounds of multiplex PCR, following a slightly modified ARM-PCR procedure. Each of the first two PCR rounds ran for around 9 cycles and used multiplex TRBV1-TRBV30 forward primers together with a Cbeta reverse primer. TCRdb reworked the public reads: Q25 trimming with fastp, MiXCR clone assembly, productive beta chains retained. Rows are combined by CDR3 protein, so each entry shows the most common genes and DNA. This sample holds some 87,000 distinct CDR3 sequences; around 70% were observed only once. The ten largest clones represent around 27% of the sample.

The sequenced material came from tumor-adjacent normal liver tissue. These receptors originate from a man aged 35-49 years with primary liver carcinoma and hepatitis B virus infection.

On this clonotype itself: The junction differs from germline at one of its ends, possibly a read error. This chain's CDR3 is CATRRPSTGEPFF. The CDR3 nucleotides are TGTGCCACCAGAAGGCCCTCCACTGGGGAGCCGTTTTTT. The V and J genes are TRBV10-3 and TRBJ2-2, with D perhaps TRBD2 (5 bases). Germline V gives CDR1 ENHRY, CDR2 SYGVKD. The CDR3 loop spans 13 amino acids.

A word on this clonotype: This may stem from a read error, because a much larger clone lies one nucleotide away. The rearrangement joins TRBV29-1 to TRBJ2-1, with TRBD2 matching over 9 bases. CDR1 and CDR2 from the germline V gene are SQVTM and ANQGSEA. This CDR3 has 14 residues. CDR3: CSVATSGLYNEQLF. As DNA, the CDR3 is TGCAGCGTTGCTACTAGCGGGCTGTACAATGAGCAGTTATTC.

This clonotype was recorded once. Its ends do not fully match the called genes, so a read error is possible. The genes are TRBV11-2 and TRBJ2-7; 7 bases are shared with TRBD2. Germline V gene sequence: CDR1 SGHAT, CDR2 FQNNGV. The CDR3 is made up of 14 amino acids. The CDR3: CASTAQRGSYEQYF. DNA of the CDR3: TGTGCCAGTACGGCTCAGCGGGGTTCCTACGAGCAATACTTC.

The V call is TRBV5-1, the J call TRBJ2-1; either TRBD1 or TRBD2 may fit D (5 bases each). The CDR3 has 17 residues. CDR1 SGHRS and CDR2 YFSETQ come from the germline V gene. Trimming removed 2 bases from V and 6 bases from J, with 21 bases in between. CDR3 loop: CASSLVLGTSASNEQFF. CDR3 DNA: TGCGCCAGCAGCTTAGTCTTGGGGACGTCAGCAAGCAATGAGCAGTTCTTC.

Regarding this clonotype: Being one base from a much bigger clone, this may be a read error. The CDR3 DNA sequence: TGTGCCAGCAGCTTGGGGGGGATCACTGAAGCTTTCTTT. Its translation is CASSLGGITEAFF. J is TRBJ1-1 and V is TRBV7-3; possibly TRBD1 for D (5 bases). The CDR3 is 13 amino acids. V lost 3 bases and J lost 4, with 9 bases in between. In germline, CDR1 is SGHTA, CDR2 FQGTGA.

V is TRBV6-5 and J is TRBJ1-3; TRBD1 is a possible D gene (6 bases). Germline V gene data show CDR1 as MNHEY and CDR2 as SVGAGI. Deletions cut 9 bases from V and 0 bases from J, with 18 bases between. This CDR3 region has 16 residues. CDR3 coding DNA: TGTGCCAGGAGTCTAGAACAGGGCATCTCTGGAAACACCATATATTTT. This gives the protein CARSLEQGISGNTIYF.

About this clonotype: This may come from a read error, since a much larger clone is one base off. The chain combines TRBV11-2 with TRBJ2-5, with TRBD1 matching over 8 bases. CDR3 length: 16 amino acids. The germline CDR1 and CDR2 sequences are SGHAT and FQNNGV. The CDR3 reads CAGSSGLTGDGETQYF. CDR3 bases: TGTGCCGGCAGCTCAGGCCTGACAGGGGACGGAGAGACCCAGTACTTC. Using reference TRBV11-2 and TRBJ2-5 for the parts outside the CDR3, the full variable domain is EAGVAQSPRYKIIEKRQSVAFWCNPISGHATLYWYQQILGQGPKLLIQFQNNGVVDDSQLPKDRFSAERLKGVDSTLKIQPAKLEDSAVYLCAGSSGLTGDGETQYFGPGTRLLVL.

Concerning this clonotype: This clone may be a read error of a much larger clone one base away. This rearrangement joins TRBV6-6 to TRBJ2-5, with 12 bases fitting TRBD2. This CDR3 has 15 residues. The germline CDR1 and CDR2 sequences are MNHNY and SVGAGI (reference sequence). The CDR3 nucleotides are TGTGCCAGCAGACCCCGACTAGCGGGAGAAGAGATCCAGTACTTC. It translates to CASRPRLAGEEIQYF.

With respect to this clonotype: At one end, the junction sequence differs from germline, possibly due to a read error. V gene TRBV11-2 combines with J gene TRBJ2-7; possible D gene TRBD1, 6 bases. Germline values: CDR1 SGHAT, CDR2 FQNNGV. This CDR3 region has 15 residues. In DNA, the CDR3 is TGTGCCGGCAGCTTAGAGTACAGGGCGGCGTACGAGCAGTACTTC. As protein: CAGSLEYRAAYEQYF.

The CDR3 region is CASTSRGEQFF. The DNA of the CDR3 is TGTGCCAGCACCTCACGGGGTGAGCAGTTCTTC. The J gene is TRBJ2-1, the V gene TRBV28; TRBD2 might be the D (5 bases). Germline-derived CDR1 and CDR2 are MDHEN and SYDVKM. CDR3 size: 11 residues. Trimming cost V 7 bases and J 9 bases, with 10 bases left between them.

To note about this clonotype: A junction end diverges from the germline sequence, so it may reflect a read error. This chain connects TRBV11-2 to TRBJ2-7, with D uncertain. CDR1 SGHAT and CDR2 FQNNGV come from the germline V gene. The CDR3 has 14 residues. Here the CDR3 reads CASSLTDTAYEKCF. The CDR3 DNA is TGTGCCAGCAGCTTAACTGACACTGCCTACGAGAAATGCTTC.

Comment on this clonotype: As the CDR3 is not closed by the conserved phenylalanine or tryptophan, this likely results from a read error. The chain couples TRBV12-3 or TRBV12-4 to TRBJ2-3; 8 bases agree with TRBD2. This CDR3 has 18 residues. CDR3 sequence: CAGSFTPLTSGRTDTQYY. Here the CDR3 DNA reads TGTGCCGGCAGTTTCACGCCCTTAACTAGCGGTCGCACAGATACGCAGTATTAT.

This sequence joins TRBV11-3 and TRBJ1-1; 7 nucleotides agree with TRBD1. This CDR3 spans 13 amino acids. In germline, CDR1 is SGHNT, CDR2 YENEEA. CDR3 nucleotide sequence: TGTGCAAACAGCTCAGCAGGGGGGACTGAAGCTTTCTTT. The encoded protein is CANSSAGGTEAFF.

A remark on this clonotype: At one end, the junction sequence differs from germline, possibly due to a read error. The rearrangement uses TRBV6-5 and TRBJ1-5, with 7 bases matching TRBD1. This CDR3 contains 14 residues. CDR1 is MNHEY and CDR2 is SVGAGI in the germline V gene. In DNA form, the CDR3 reads TGTGCCAGCAAGAGAGGGGGCTTTAATCAGCCCAAGCATTTT. It is translated as CASKRGGFNQPKHF.

There are many counts of this clonotype. J is TRBJ2-2 and V is TRBV4-2; 8 bases line up with TRBD1. CDR1 LGHNA and CDR2 YNFKEQ come from the germline V gene. The ends lost 2 bases at V and 1 base at J; junction bases unmatched: 6. The CDR3 length is 17 residues. The CDR3 region is CASSQPTGTGNTGELFF. The CDR3 DNA sequence: TGTGCCAGCAGCCAACCTACCGGGACAGGGAACACCGGGGAGCTGTTTTTT.

The table lists this clonotype with a few counts. The V and J genes are TRBV7-9 and TRBJ1-1; unclear D gene. Germline CDR1 and CDR2: SEHNR and FQNEAQ (reference sequence). V was pared by 4 bases and J by 5 bases, with 14 bases between. This CDR3 has 14 residues. Written as DNA, the CDR3 is TGTGCCAGCAGCTCGCCGGGAGGCGGGACTGAAGCTTTCTTT. Amino acid sequence: CASSSPGGGTEAFF.

The chain combines TRBV11-1 with TRBJ2-2; no clear D gene. The germline gives CDR1 SGHAT, CDR2 FQDESV (reference sequence). The CDR3 loop spans 11 amino acids. The V end was cut by 5 bases, the J end by 10 bases, with 8 bases between. CDR3 DNA: TGTGCCAGCAGCCTTGGAGTGGAGCTGTTTTTT. As protein: CASSLGVELFF.

This clonotype was recorded only once. The chain has TRBV12-3 or TRBV12-4 and TRBJ1-3, with D possibly matching TRBD1 (6 bases). This CDR3 is built from 13 residues. V was cut by 10 bases and J by 2 bases, with 12 bases left in between. CDR3 DNA sequence: TGTGCCAACACTTGGACAGCTGGAAACACCATATATTTT. Encoded protein: CANTWTAGNTIYF.

CDR3 residues: CASSDDREFRLGIQYF. CDR3 nucleotide sequence: TGTGCCAGCAGTGATGATAGGGAGTTTCGATTAGGAATTCAGTACTTC. The chain links TRBV2 to TRBJ2-4, with a tentative D call TRBD2 (5 bases). CDR1 is SNHLY, CDR2 FYNNEI, per germline. This CDR3 comprises 16 residues. Trimming left V 3 bases short and J 10 bases short, with 22 bases between.

On this clonotype itself: This may come from a read error, since a much larger clone is one base off. V is TRBV12-3 or TRBV12-4 and J is TRBJ2-2; 13 bases line up with TRBD2. This CDR3 contains 17 residues. The CDR3 sequence: CASSPTLAGGPAGELLF. DNA for the CDR3: TGTGCCAGCAGCCCTACACTAGCGGGAGGGCCCGCCGGGGAGCTGCTTTTT.

In regard to this clonotype: It is likely a read error, because the conserved phenylalanine at the end of the CDR3 is missing. The chain joins TRBV11-2 to TRBJ2-5; 16 bases are shared with TRBD2. Germline CDR1 reads SGHAT; CDR2 reads FQNNGV. J was trimmed by 3 bases and V by 4 bases; bases with no gene match: 8. The CDR3 is 18 amino acids. The CDR3 sequence: CASSSMGLAGGSKETQYY. Here the CDR3 DNA reads TGTGCCAGCAGCTCCATGGGACTAGCGGGAGGGTCGAAAGAGACCCAGTACTAC.

This clonotype was observed a handful of times. An end of the junction differs from the germline gene, which may be a read error. The rearrangement joins TRBV12-3 or TRBV12-4 to TRBJ2-7; 11 nucleotides line up with TRBD2. The CDR3 is 15 amino acids. The CDR3 loop reads CVSSLSTSGMYEQYF. The CDR3, as DNA: TGTGTTAGCAGTTTATCGACTAGCGGGATGTACGAACAGTACTTC.

Turning to this clonotype: One end of the junction is discordant with germline, which a read error may explain. The rearrangement joins TRBV10-3 to TRBJ2-1; 9 bases align to TRBD2. Germline V lookup: CDR1 ENHRY, CDR2 SYGVKD. CDR3 length: 14 residues. The CDR3 DNA follows: TGTGCCATCAGACAAGCGGGAGGAGGCAGTGAGCAGGTCTTC. This encodes CAIRQAGGGSEQVF.

This clonotype was detected ten times or more. This chain links TRBV29-1 with TRBJ2-1; D gene unclear. The germline V gene has CDR1 SQVTM and CDR2 ANQGSEA. Deletions cut 7 bases from V and 7 bases from J, with 11 bases between. The CDR3 contains 11 residues. Here the CDR3 reads CSGSDLNEQFF. CDR3 bases: TGCAGCGGCTCAGACCTGAATGAGCAGTTCTTC.

This clonotype was recorded a few times. V is TRBV28 and J is TRBJ2-3; D is perhaps TRBD2 (7 bases). Trimming left V 3 bases short and J 4 bases short, with 11 bases between. Germline assignment: CDR1 MDHEN and CDR2 SYDVKM. The CDR3 extends over 14 amino acids. CDR3 nucleotide sequence: TGTGCCAGCAGTTTGGGGGGGCCACCAGATACGCAGTATTTT. This sequence encodes CASSLGGPPDTQYF.

With regard to this clonotype: Germline and junction disagree at one end, which may indicate a read error. The V call is TRBV11-2, the J call TRBJ2-2; perhaps TRBD2 as D (5 bases). CDR1 and CDR2 (germline): SGHAT, FQNNGV. CDR3 length equals 15 residues. The CDR3 reads CASSVPIQNTGKLFF. The CDR3 DNA reads as TGTGCCAGCAGCGTACCCATCCAAAACACCGGGAAGCTGTTTTTT.

Details on this clonotype: The CDR3 end shows no conserved phenylalanine or tryptophan, and so a read error is likely. Because the CDR3's place on the DNA is in doubt, the DNA is left out and the CDR3 is given as listed by TCRdb. J is TRBJ2-1 and V is TRBV11-2; the table's D gene call, TRBD2, was not cross checked with the DNA. Germline V gives CDR1 SGHAT, CDR2 FQNNGV. With termini counted, the CDR3 has 14 amino acids. This CDR3 is CASSSAGPGNEGFL.

Notes on this clonotype: A read error is possible here, since a much larger clone lies one base away. The chain is built from TRBV29-1 and TRBJ2-7; possible D gene TRBD1, 6 bases. Germline assignment: CDR1 SQVTM and CDR2 ANQGSEA. V lost 8 bases and J lost 0, with 11 bases in between. This CDR3 is 12 amino acids long. CDR3 bases: TGCAGCATACGGGACAACTCCTACGAGCAGTACTTC. Translated, it gives CSIRDNSYEQYF.

This clonotype appeared many times. The rearrangement uses TRBV6-6 and TRBJ1-1; D call uncertain. The germline CDR1 and CDR2 sequences are MNHNY and SVGAGI (reference sequence). The V and J ends lost 0 bases and 7 bases respectively, with 3 bases between them. This CDR3 comprises 11 residues. For the CDR3, the DNA is TGTGCCAGCAGTTACTCTGGTGAAGCTTTCTTT. Translated: CASSYSGEAFF.

Remarks on this clonotype: A much larger clone differs by one base, so this may be a read error. This rearrangement joins TRBV6-6 to TRBJ2-3, with no clear D. Germline V lookup: CDR1 MNHNY, CDR2 SVGAGI (reference sequence). The length of the CDR3 is 19 residues. The CDR3, as DNA: TGTGTCAGCAGTACCCCTTCCCCTACGGCAGCTTTTAGCACAGATACGCAGTATTTT. This encodes CVSSTPSPTAAFSTDTQYF.

On this clonotype: A read error may account for a junction end that differs from germline. V usage is TRBV12-3 or TRBV12-4 and J usage is TRBJ2-7; tentative D call: TRBD2 (5 bases). The CDR3 length is 14 residues. For the CDR3, the DNA is TGTGCCAGCAGTTTGGACCCTAGCTCCTACGACCAGTACTTC. This sequence encodes CASSLDPSSYDQYF.

This clonotype came up once. Sequence at one end of the junction differs from germline and may be a read error. The V gene is TRBV11-1, the J gene TRBJ2-4; D remains ambiguous. The germline CDR1 and CDR2 sequences are SGHAT and FQDESV (reference sequence). This CDR3 has 14 amino acids. The CDR3 spells CAISLVADETFQYF. The CDR3, as DNA: TGTGCCATCAGCTTAGTGGCGGATGAAACCTTTCAGTACTTC.